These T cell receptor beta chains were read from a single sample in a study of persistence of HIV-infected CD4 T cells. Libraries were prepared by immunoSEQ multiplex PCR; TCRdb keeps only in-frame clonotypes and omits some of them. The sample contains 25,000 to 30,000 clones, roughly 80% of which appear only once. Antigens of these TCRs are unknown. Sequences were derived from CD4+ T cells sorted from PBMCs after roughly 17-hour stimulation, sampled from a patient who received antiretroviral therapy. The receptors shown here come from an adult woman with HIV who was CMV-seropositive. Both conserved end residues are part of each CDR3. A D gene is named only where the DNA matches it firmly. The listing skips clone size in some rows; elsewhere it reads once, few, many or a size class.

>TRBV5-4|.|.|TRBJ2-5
CASSLFGSVQETQYF
TGTGCCAGCAGCTTGTTCGGGAGTGTTCAAGAGACCCAGTACTTC
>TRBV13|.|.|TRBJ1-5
CASRGSNQPQHF
TGTGCCAGCAGAGGTAGCAATCAGCCCCAGCATTTT
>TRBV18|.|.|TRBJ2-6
CASSLTIQGKPGANVLTF
TGTGCCAGCTCACTTACCATACAGGGTAAGCCTGGGGCCAACGTCCTGACTTTC
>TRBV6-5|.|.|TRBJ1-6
CASGREDYNSPLHF
TGTGCCAGCGGCAGGGAGGACTATAATTCACCCCTCCACTTT
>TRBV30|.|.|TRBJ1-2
CAWSKDYGYTF
TGTGCCTGGAGTAAGGACTATGGCTACACCTTC
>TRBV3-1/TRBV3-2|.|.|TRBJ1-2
CASSFGHADYGYTF
TGTGCCAGCAGCTTCGGACACGCCGACTATGGCTACACCTTC
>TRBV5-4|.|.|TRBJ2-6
CASSLGLTSSGANVLTF
TGTGCCAGCAGCTTGGGACTTACTAGCTCTGGGGCCAACGTCCTGACTTTC
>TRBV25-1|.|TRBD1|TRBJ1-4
CASSEWGTGNEKLFF
TGTGCCAGCAGTGAATGGGGGACAGGGAATGAAAAACTGTTTTTT
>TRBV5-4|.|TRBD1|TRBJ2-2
CASTEFTGADTGELFF
TGTGCCAGCACCGAATTCACAGGGGCCGACACCGGGGAGCTGTTTTTT
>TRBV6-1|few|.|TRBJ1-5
CASSELTGFGSNQPQHF
TGTGCCAGCAGTGAACTGACGGGATTTGGGAGCAATCAGCCCCAGCATTTT
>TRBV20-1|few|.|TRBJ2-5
CSARIQETQYF
TGCAGTGCTAGAATCCAAGAGACCCAGTACTTC
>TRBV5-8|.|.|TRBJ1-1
CASSSGTEYTEAFF
TGTGCCAGCAGCTCCGGTACTGAATACACTGAAGCTTTCTTT
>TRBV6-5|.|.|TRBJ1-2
CASRITGLYGYTF
TGTGCCAGCAGAATTACAGGGCTCTATGGCTACACCTTC
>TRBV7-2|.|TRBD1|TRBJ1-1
CASSWGQGTEAFF
TGTGCCAGCAGCTGGGGACAGGGGACTGAAGCTTTCTTT
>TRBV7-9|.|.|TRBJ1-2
CASSLATSNYGYTF
TGTGCCAGCAGCTTAGCGACCTCTAACTATGGCTACACCTTC
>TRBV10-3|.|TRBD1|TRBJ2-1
CAISGGTGFLYNEQFF
TGTGCCATCAGTGGTGGGACAGGGTTTTTGTACAATGAGCAGTTCTTC
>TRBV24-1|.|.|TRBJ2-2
CATSDSPGTGAGELFF
TGTGCCACCAGTGATTCCCCAGGGACGGGGGCCGGGGAGCTGTTTTTT
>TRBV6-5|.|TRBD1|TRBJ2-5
CASSRRRGYQETQYF
TGTGCCAGCAGTCGCCGCAGGGGGTACCAAGAGACCCAGTACTTC
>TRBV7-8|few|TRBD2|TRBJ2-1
CASIPGRGGRNEQFF
TGTGCCAGCATCCCCGGGCGGGGGGGAAGGAATGAGCAGTTCTTC
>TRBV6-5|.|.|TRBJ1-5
CASSYSRGNQPQHF
TGTGCCAGCAGTTACTCTAGGGGCAATCAGCCCCAGCATTTT
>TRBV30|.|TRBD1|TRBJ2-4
CAWSIGQGANIQYF
TGTGCCTGGAGTATAGGACAGGGGGCAAACATTCAGTACTTC
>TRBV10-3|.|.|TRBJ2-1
CAISAEGGVNEQFF
TGTGCCATCAGTGCGGAGGGGGGGGTAAATGAGCAGTTCTTC
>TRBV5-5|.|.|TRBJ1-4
CASSLGDKPNEKLFF
TGTGCCAGCAGCTTGGGGGACAAACCTAATGAAAAACTGTTTTTT
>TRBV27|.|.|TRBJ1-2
CASRAARYRNYGYTF
TGTGCCAGCAGAGCAGCCAGATATCGAAACTATGGCTACACCTTC
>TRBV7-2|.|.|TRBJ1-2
CASSLFPGVKNGYTF
TGTGCCAGCAGCTTATTCCCGGGAGTTAAGAATGGCTACACCTTC
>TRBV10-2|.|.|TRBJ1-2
CASSPSGQFTSNYGYTF
TGCGCCAGCAGCCCTTCGGGACAATTCACCTCTAACTATGGCTACACCTTC
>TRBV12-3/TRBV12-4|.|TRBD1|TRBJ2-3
CASSSDRGHTQYF
TGTGCCAGCAGTTCCGACAGGGGACATACGCAGTATTTT
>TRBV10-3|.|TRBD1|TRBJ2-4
CAISEGGQGSKNIQYF
TGTGCCATCAGTGAGGGAGGACAGGGTTCCAAAAACATTCAGTACTTC
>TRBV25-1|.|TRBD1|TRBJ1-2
CASMGQGARKNYGYTF
TGTGCCAGCATGGGGCAGGGGGCAAGAAAAAACTATGGCTACACCTTC
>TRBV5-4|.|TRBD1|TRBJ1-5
CASSVGTANQPQHF
TGTGCCAGCAGCGTAGGGACAGCCAATCAGCCCCAGCATTTT